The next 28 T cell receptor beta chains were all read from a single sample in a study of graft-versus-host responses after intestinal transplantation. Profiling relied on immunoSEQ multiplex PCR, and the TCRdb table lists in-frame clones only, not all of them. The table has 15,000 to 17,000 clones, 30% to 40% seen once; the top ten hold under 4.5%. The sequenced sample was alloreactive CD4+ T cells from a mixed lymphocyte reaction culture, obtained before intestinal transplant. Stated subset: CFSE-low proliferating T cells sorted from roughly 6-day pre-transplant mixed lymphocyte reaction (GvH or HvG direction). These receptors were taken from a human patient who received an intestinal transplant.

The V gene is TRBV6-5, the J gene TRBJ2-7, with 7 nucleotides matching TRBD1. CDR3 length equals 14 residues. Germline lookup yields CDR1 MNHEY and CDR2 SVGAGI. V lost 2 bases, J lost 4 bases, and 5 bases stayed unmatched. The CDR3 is CASSYRTGLYEQYF. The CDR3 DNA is TGTGCCAGCAGTTACCGGACAGGTTTATACGAGCAGTACTTC.

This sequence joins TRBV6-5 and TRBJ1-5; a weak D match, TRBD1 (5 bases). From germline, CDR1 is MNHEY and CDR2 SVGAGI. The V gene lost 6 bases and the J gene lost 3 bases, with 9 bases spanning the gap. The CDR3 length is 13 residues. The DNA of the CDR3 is TGTGCCAGCAGAAGACAGACCAATCAGCCCCAGCATTTT. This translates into CASRRQTNQPQHF.

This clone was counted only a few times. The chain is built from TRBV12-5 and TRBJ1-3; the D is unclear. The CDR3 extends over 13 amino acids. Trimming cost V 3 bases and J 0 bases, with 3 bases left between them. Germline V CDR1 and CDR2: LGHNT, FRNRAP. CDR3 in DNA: TGTGCTAGTGGTTTAAGCTCTGGAAACACCATATATTTT. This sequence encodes CASGLSSGNTIYF.

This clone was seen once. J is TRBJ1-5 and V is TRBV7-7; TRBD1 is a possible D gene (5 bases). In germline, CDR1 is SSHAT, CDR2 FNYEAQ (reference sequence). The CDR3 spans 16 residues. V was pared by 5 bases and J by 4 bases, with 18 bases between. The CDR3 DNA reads TGTGCCAGCAGCCCCGGGAGGGGAGGAAAAAATCAGCCCCAGCATTTT. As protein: CASSPGRGGKNQPQHF.

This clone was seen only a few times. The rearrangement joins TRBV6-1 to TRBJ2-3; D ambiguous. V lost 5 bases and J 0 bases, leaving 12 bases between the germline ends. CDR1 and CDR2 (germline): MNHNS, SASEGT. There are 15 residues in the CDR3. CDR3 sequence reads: CASSHTLDSTDTQYF. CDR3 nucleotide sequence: TGTGCCAGCAGTCACACCCTAGACAGCACAGATACGCAGTATTTT.

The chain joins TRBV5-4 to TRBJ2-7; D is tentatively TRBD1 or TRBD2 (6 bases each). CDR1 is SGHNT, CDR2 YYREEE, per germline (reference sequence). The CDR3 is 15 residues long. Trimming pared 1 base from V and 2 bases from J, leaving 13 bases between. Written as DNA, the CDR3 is TGTGCCAGCAGCTTGCAGGCTAGGGGGGCCTACGAGCAGTACTTC. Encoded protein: CASSLQARGAYEQYF.

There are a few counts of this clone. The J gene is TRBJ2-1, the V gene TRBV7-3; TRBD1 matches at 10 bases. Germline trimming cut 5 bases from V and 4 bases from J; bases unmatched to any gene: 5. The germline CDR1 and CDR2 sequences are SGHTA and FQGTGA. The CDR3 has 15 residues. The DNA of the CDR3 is TGTGCCAGCAGCCGACAGGGGGCGGAATACAATGAGCAGTTCTTC. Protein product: CASSRQGAEYNEQFF.

CDR3 amino acids: CASSLTLAVYNEQFF. In DNA, the CDR3 is TGTGCCAGCAGCTTGACACTAGCGGTATACAATGAGCAGTTCTTC. V is TRBV5-6 and J is TRBJ2-1; 8 bases match TRBD2. The J segment lost 4 bases and the V segment lost 1 base, leaving 4 bases of the junction unmatched. Germline V CDR1 and CDR2: SGHDT, YYEEEE. The CDR3 has 15 residues.

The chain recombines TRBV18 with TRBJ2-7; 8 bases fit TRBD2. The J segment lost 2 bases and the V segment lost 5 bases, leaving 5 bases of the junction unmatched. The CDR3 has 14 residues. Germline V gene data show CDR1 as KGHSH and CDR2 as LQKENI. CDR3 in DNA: TGTGCCAGCTCAACGGGACTAGTCCCCTACGAGCAGTACTTC. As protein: CASSTGLVPYEQYF.

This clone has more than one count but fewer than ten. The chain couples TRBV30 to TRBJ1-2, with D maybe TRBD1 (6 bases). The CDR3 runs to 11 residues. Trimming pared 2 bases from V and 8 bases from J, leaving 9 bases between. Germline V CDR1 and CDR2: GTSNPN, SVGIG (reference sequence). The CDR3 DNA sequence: TGTGCCTGGAGTCCAGGGGAGGGCTACACCTTC. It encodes CAWSPGEGYTF.

This CDR3 reads CASSLQGSQRNTEAFF. CDR3 DNA: TGTGCCAGCAGCTTACAGGGGTCCCAGAGAAACACTGAAGCTTTCTTT. The rearrangement uses TRBV7-3 and TRBJ1-1, with D perhaps matching TRBD1 (6 bases). Trimming pared 2 bases from V and 2 bases from J, leaving 15 bases between. In germline, CDR1 is SGHTA, CDR2 FQGTGA. The CDR3 has 16 amino acids. Full variable domain (remainder filled in from reference TRBV7-3 and TRBJ1-1): GAGVSQTPSNKVTEKGKYVELRCDPISGHTALYWYRQSLGQGPEFLIYFQGTGAADDSGLPNDRFFAVRPEGSVSTLKIQRTERGDSAVYLCASSLQGSQRNTEAFFGQGTRLTVV.

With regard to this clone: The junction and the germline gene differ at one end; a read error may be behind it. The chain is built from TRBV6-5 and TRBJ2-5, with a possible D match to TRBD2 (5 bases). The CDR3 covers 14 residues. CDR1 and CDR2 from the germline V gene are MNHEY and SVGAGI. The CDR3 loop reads CAISEGRTKETQYF. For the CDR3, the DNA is TGTGCCATCAGTGAGGGCAGGACGAAAGAGACCCAGTACTTC.

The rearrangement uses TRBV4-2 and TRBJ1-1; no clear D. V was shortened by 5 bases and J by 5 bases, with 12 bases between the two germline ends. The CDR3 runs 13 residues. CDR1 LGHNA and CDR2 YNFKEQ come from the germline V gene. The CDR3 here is CASSFSAETEAFF. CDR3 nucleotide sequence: TGTGCCAGCAGCTTCTCTGCAGAAACTGAAGCTTTCTTT.

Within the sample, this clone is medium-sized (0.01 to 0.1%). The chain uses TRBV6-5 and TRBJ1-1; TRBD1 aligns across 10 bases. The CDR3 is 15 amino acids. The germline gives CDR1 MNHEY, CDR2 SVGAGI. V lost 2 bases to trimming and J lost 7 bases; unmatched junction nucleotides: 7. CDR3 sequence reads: CASSYPGTGEGEAFF. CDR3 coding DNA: TGTGCCAGCAGTTACCCCGGGACAGGGGAGGGTGAAGCTTTCTTT.

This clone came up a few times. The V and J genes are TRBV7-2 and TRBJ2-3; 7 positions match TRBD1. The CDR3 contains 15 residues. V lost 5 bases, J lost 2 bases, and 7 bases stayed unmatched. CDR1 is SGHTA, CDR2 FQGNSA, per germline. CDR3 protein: CASSLGQISTDTQYF. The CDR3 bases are TGTGCCAGCAGCCTGGGACAGATCTCCACAGATACGCAGTATTTT.

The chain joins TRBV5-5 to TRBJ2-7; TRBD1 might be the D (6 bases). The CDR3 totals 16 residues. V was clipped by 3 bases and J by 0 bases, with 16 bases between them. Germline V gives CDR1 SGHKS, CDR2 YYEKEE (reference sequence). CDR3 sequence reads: CASSSSGTSSSYEQYF. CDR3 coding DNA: TGTGCCAGCAGCTCCTCCGGGACATCGAGCTCCTACGAGCAGTACTTC.

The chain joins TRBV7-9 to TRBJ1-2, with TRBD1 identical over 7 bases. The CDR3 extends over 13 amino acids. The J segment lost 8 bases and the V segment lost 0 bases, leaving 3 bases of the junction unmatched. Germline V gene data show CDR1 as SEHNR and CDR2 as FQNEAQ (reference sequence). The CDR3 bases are TGTGCCAGCAGCTTAGCGCGGGGACAGGGCTACACCTTC. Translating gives CASSLARGQGYTF.

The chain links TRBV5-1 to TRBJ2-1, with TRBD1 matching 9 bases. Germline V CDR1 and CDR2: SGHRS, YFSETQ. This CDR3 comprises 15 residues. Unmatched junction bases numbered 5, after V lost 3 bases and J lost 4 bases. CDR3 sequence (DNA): TGCGCCAGCAGCTCCACAGGGGGCCAATACAATGAGCAGTTCTTC. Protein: CASSSTGGQYNEQFF.

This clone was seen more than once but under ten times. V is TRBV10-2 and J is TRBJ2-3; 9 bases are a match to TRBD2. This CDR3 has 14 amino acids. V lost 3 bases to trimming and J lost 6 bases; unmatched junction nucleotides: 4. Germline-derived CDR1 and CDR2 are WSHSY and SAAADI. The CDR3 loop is CASSESGRSDTQYF. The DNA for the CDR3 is TGCGCCAGCAGTGAAAGCGGGAGGTCGGATACGCAGTATTTT.

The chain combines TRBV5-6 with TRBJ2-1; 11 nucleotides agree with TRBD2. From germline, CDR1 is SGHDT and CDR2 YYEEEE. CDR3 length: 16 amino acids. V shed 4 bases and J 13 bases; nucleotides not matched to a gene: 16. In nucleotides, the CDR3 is TGTGCCAGCAGCCTCCCAACTAGCGGGGGTACAGGGAGACAGTTCTTC. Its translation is CASSLPTSGGTGRQFF.

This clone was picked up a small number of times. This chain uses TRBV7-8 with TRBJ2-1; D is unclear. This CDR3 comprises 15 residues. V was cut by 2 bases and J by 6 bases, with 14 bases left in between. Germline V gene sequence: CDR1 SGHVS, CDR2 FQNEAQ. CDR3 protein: CASSLMSSRGNEQFF. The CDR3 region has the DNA TGTGCCAGCAGCTTAATGTCTAGTAGAGGCAATGAGCAGTTCTTC.

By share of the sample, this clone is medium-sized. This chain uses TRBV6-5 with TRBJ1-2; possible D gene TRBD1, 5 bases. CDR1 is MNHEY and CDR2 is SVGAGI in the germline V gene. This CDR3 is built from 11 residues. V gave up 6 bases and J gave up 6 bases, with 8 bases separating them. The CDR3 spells CASRRDHGYTF. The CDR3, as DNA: TGTGCCAGCAGACGGGACCATGGCTACACCTTC.

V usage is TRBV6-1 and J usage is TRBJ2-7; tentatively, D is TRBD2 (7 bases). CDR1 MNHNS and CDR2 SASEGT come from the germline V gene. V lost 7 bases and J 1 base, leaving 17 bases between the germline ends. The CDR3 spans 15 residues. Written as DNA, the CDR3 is TGTGCCAGCAAAAGCGGGACACGAGTATCCTACGAGCAGTACTTC. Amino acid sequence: CASKSGTRVSYEQYF.

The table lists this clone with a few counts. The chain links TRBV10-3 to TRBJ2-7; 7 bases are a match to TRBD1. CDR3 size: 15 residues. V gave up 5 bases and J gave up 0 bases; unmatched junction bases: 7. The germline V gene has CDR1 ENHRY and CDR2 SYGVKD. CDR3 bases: TGTGCCATCAGTCCGGGACAGAGGAACTCCTACGAGCAGTACTTC. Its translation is CAISPGQRNSYEQYF.

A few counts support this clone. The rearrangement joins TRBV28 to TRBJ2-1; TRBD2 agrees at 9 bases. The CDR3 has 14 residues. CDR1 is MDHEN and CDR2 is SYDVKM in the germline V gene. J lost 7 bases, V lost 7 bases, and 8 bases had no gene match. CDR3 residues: CASKLGTSTNEQFF. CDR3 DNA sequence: TGTGCCAGCAAACTCGGGACTAGCACTAATGAGCAGTTCTTC.

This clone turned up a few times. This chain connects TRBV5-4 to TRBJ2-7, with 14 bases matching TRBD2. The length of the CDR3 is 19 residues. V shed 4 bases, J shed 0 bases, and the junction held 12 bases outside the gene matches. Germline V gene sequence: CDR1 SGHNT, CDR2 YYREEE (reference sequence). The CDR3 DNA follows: TGTGCCAGCAGCCAGCCACCGGGACTAGCGGGGGAGAACTCCTACGAGCAGTACTTC. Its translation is CASSQPPGLAGENSYEQYF.

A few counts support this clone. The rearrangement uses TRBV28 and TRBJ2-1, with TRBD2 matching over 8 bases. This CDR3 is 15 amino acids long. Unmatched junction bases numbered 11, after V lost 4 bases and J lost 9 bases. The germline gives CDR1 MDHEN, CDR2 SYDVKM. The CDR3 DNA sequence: TGTGCCAGCAGTTCCGCCGGGACTAGAATGGGTGAGCAGTTCTTC. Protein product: CASSSAGTRMGEQFF.

This CDR3 reads CASSIGGGARGTQYF. The CDR3 bases are TGTGCCAGTAGTATCGGGGGGGGCGCCCGGGGGACCCAGTACTTC. V gene TRBV19 combines with J gene TRBJ2-5, with TRBD2 matching 8 bases. The CDR3 runs to 15 residues. J gave up 7 bases and V 3 bases, and 10 bases lay outside the gene matches. The V gene's germline CDR1 is LNHDA and CDR2 SQIVND (reference sequence). Complete variable domain (other parts from reference TRBV19 and TRBJ2-5): DGGITQSPKYLFRKEGQNVTLSCEQNLNHDAMYWYRQDPGQGLRLIYYSQIVNDFQKGDIAEGYSVSREKKESFPLTVTSAQKNPTAFYLCASSIGGGARGTQYFGPGTRLLVL.